This T cell receptor (beta chain) was documented in a study of CD8 T cells in ankylosing spondylitis. Broader study findings: Previous work reported some of these motif variants in the synovial fluid and blood of reactive arthritis. The clones that were linked to disease were reported to be significantly enriched in matched synovial fluid samples from ankylosing spondylitis patients. Those disease-linked clones were CD8+; they were also relatively rare in peripheral blood.

Making use of molecular barcodes, quantitative 5'-RACE generated TCR beta libraries. TCRdb itself ran the 5' RACE reads through MiXCR, one entry per CDR3 protein. This table has under 250,000 distinct CDR3 sequences, 7.5% to 9.5% appearing once. This CDR3 has 18 amino acids. Germline V lookup: CDR1 SSHAT, CDR2 FNYEAQ (reference sequence). Trimming cost V 5 bases and J 7 bases; bases outside gene matches: 16. As regards this clonotype: As yet, its antigen is unknown.

J is TRBJ2-1 and V is TRBV7-7; TRBD2 agrees at 11 bases. The sequenced sample consisted of blood, either unsorted or a sorted T cell fraction (not recorded which). This TCR was recovered from a female donor with ankylosing spondylitis or in good health (not recorded which). CDR3 DNA sequence: TGTGCCAGCAGCCCAAGGATTGGGGGACTAGCGGAGGTTAATGAGCAGTTCTTC. Its translation: CASSPRIGGLAEVNEQFF.